This record covers a single TCR beta chain. Antigen: not known. Germline V CDR1 and CDR2: ENHRY, SYGVKD. The CDR3 is 15 residues long. Trimming took off 4 bases at V and 5 bases at J, with 12 bases between the two ends. These data originate in a study of vaccination effects on CD4 cells after COVID-19. Across the whole study: Specimens were obtained from two convalescent patients 16 days and one week prior to vaccination. Study-level results: Following vaccination, convalescents' spike-reactive clones were mostly new ones induced by the vaccine.

ViraFEST used viral peptide pools to expand antigen-specific CD4+ T cells before sequencing. The culture ran for 10 days, and then CD4+ T cells were isolated. Confirmation by PCR established that the person had SARS-CoV-2 infection between March and December 2020. Each culture well received some 2.2 million PBMC. These cells were then cultured in IMDM with roughly 9 IU/ml IL-2 and around 9.6 ug/ml peptides. Using immunoSEQ multiplex PCR, the repertoire was profiled, and TCRdb retains in-frame clones only, with some absent. Of 42,000 or so clones listed, roughly 80% are singletons. This receptor was taken from a human donor who had a prior SARS-CoV-2 infection. The chain has TRBV10-3 and TRBJ1-6, with a possible D match to TRBD1 (5 bases). The sample in question was CD4+ T cells from PBMCs cultured with a peptide pool, obtained before COVID-19 vaccination. CDR3 DNA sequence: TGTGCCATCAGTGTCAAGGGGTCAAATAATTCACCCCTCCACTTT. Its translation: CAISVKGSNNSPLHF.